Presented here are 2 T cell receptor beta chains from one specimen sequenced in a study of T cell repertoires and Cas9 in healthy adults. The repertoire was sequenced with immunoSEQ multiplex PCR; TCRdb's copy has only in-frame clones and lacks some. The sample has tens of thousands of clones, under 95% seen once. The sample was CD4+ effector T cells (CD127+, CD25-, CD137-, CD154-) from PBMCs; culture status not recorded. Receptor source: a human donor in good health.

The V call is TRBV6-6, the J call TRBJ1-1, with D perhaps TRBD1 (5 bases). Trimming left V 6 bases short and J 4 bases short, with 12 bases between. Germline CDR1 and CDR2: MNHNY and SVGAGI (reference sequence). The CDR3 loop spans 13 amino acids. The CDR3 protein is CASRTTGVTEAFF. The CDR3 region has the DNA TGTGCCAGCAGGACAACAGGTGTCACTGAAGCTTTCTTT.

The V call is TRBV7-2, the J call TRBJ2-2, with 9 bases lining up with TRBD2. The CDR3 has 17 amino acids. Germline V gene sequence: CDR1 SGHTA, CDR2 FQGNSA. V trimming: 1 base; J trimming: 7 bases; junction bases outside the gene matches: 10. The CDR3 DNA sequence: TGTGCCAGCAGCTTAGGACGCGGGGGGGCCGCAATCGGGGAGCTGTTTTTT. The encoded protein is CASSLGRGGAAIGELFF.